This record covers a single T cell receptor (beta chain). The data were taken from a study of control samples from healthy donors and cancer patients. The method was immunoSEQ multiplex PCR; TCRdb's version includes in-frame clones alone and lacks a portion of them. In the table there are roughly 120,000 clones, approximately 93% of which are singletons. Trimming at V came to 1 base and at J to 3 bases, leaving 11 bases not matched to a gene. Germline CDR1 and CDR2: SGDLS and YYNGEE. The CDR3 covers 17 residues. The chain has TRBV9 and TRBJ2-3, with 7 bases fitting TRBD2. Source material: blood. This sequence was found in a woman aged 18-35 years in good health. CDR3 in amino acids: CASSVNGGSLRTDTQYF. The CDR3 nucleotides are TGTGCCAGCAGCGTAAACGGGGGGTCTCTTAGAACAGATACGCAGTATTTT. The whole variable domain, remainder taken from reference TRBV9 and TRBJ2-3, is DSGVTQTPKHLITATGQRVTLRCSPRSGDLSVYWYQQSLDQGLQFLIQYYNGEERAKGNILERFSAQQFPDLHSELNLSSLELGDSALYFCASSVNGGSLRTDTQYFGPGTRLTVL.